This TCR beta chain was sequenced in a study of metastatic and nonmetastatic thyroid tumors. Study-level findings and limits: A significant increase in TCR beta diversity was reportedly seen in malignant thyroid tumors relative to benign nodules, in blood and tumor.

TCRdb called clones again from the PCR reads with MiXCR. In the table there are 20,000 to 25,000 clones, 12% of which are singletons. Thyroid surgery was preceded by no treatment in any patient. By frequency in the sample, this clone is medium-sized. Antigen specificity is unknown. Trimming shortened V by 5 bases and J by 4 bases, and 11 bases separated the two germline ends. CDR1 MNHEY and CDR2 SMNVEV come from the germline V gene (reference sequence). The length of the CDR3 is 13 residues. The clonotype originates from a male donor with papillary thyroid cancer or a benign thyroid nodule (not recorded which). Some clones in this sample may be carry-over from other donors' samples. The chain is built from TRBV27 and TRBJ2-5, with D perhaps given as TRBD1 or TRBD2 (5 bases each). The sample comprised blood. CDR3 residues: CASSRGPRETQYF. The CDR3 DNA reads TGTGCCAGCAGTAGGGGACCGCGAGAGACCCAGTACTTC.